This passage covers 10 T cell receptor beta chains from one sample sequenced in a study of shared clonotypes between healthy human individuals. Naive CD8 cells, CD45RO-negative and positively selected for CCR7, excluded terminally differentiated effector memory CD45RA+ cells. The method was immunoSEQ multiplex PCR; TCRdb's version includes in-frame clones alone and lacks a portion of them. The sample includes under 2,000,000 clones, less than 95% of them seen just once. Sequenced input: naive CD8+ T cells sorted from blood. All receptors come from a man aged 18 to 30 in good health.

With respect to this clone: No conserved phenylalanine or tryptophan ends this CDR3, so it is likely a read error. No DNA is shown, since the ends of the CDR3 on it are uncertain; the CDR3 is the one TCRdb lists. V is TRBV5-1 and J is TRBJ2-7; the table's D call, TRBD2, was not checked against the DNA. Including both end residues, the CDR3 is 9 amino acids long. Germline V gives CDR1 SGHRS, CDR2 YFSETQ. The CDR3 reads CASSSGFCR.

The chain combines TRBV5-6 with TRBJ2-5; D gene uncertain. The CDR3 covers 14 residues. Germline V lookup: CDR1 SGHDT, CDR2 YYEEEE. V gave up 4 bases and J gave up 1 base, with 11 bases separating them. The CDR3 protein is CASSRPRFQETQYF. CDR3 bases: TGTGCCAGCAGCCGGCCACGATTCCAAGAGACCCAGTACTTC. Based on the CDR3 plus reference TRBV5-6 and TRBJ2-5, the full variable domain is DAGVTQSPTHLIKTRGQQVTLRCSPKSGHDTVSWYQQALGQGPQFIFQYYEEEERQRGNFPDRFSGHQFPNYSSELNVNALLLGDSALYLCASSRPRFQETQYFGPGTRLLVL.

The J gene is TRBJ2-1, the V gene TRBV9; D remains ambiguous. The CDR3 is 14 residues long. Germline CDR1 reads SGDLS; CDR2 reads YYNGEE. Trimming removed 0 bases from V and 8 bases from J, with 12 bases in between. The CDR3 is CASSVDGYRDEQFF. The CDR3 DNA follows: TGTGCCAGCAGCGTAGACGGCTATAGAGATGAGCAGTTCTTC.

This clone was counted once. The gene calls are TRBV9 and TRBJ2-3; possibly TRBD2 for D (5 bases). Germline CDR1 is SGDLS and CDR2 is YYNGEE. The CDR3 covers 13 residues. Trimming left V 3 bases short and J 1 base short, with 6 bases between. The CDR3 spells CASSEEGTDTQYF. As DNA, the CDR3 is TGTGCCAGCAGCGAGGAGGGCACAGATACGCAGTATTTT.

J is TRBJ1-1 and V is TRBV5-6; maybe TRBD1 (5 bases). From germline, CDR1 is SGHDT and CDR2 YYEEEE. The CDR3 is made up of 12 amino acids. V lost 5 bases and J 7 bases, leaving 12 bases between the germline ends. This CDR3 is CASSEQALEAFF. Written as DNA, the CDR3 is TGTGCCAGCAGTGAACAGGCTCTTGAAGCTTTCTTT.

The genes are TRBV7-3 and TRBJ1-3, with D possibly TRBD1 on 6 matching bases. Germline V gives CDR1 SGHTA, CDR2 FQGTGA. CDR3 length: 16 residues. V was shortened by 4 bases and J by 4 bases, with 17 bases between the two germline ends. CDR3: CASSSLPGAAGNTIYF. In nucleotides, the CDR3 is TGTGCCAGCAGCTCCCTACCAGGGGCTGCGGGAAACACCATATATTTT.

V usage is TRBV2 and J usage is TRBJ2-1, with 15 nucleotides matching TRBD2. Germline CDR1 reads SNHLY; CDR2 reads FYNNEI. The V segment lost 1 base and the J segment 7 bases; nucleotides outside the gene matches: 11. The CDR3 spans 19 residues. CDR3 sequence: CASSEEGLAGGPSENEQFF. The CDR3 nucleotides are TGTGCCAGCAGTGAAGAGGGACTAGCGGGGGGCCCGTCAGAGAATGAGCAGTTCTTC.

V and J are TRBV28 and TRBJ1-4, with D perhaps TRBD1 (5 bases). The V gene lost 0 bases and the J gene lost 8 bases, with 10 bases spanning the gap. The CDR3 has 14 amino acids. In germline, CDR1 is MDHEN, CDR2 SYDVKM. The chain's CDR3 is CASSLWQGREKLFF. Here the CDR3 DNA reads TGTGCCAGCAGTTTATGGCAGGGACGCGAAAAACTGTTTTTT.

The chain is built from TRBV29-1 and TRBJ1-1; TRBD1 matches 10 bases. Germline V gene lookup returns CDR1 SQVTM and CDR2 ANQGSEA. The CDR3 runs 17 residues. V shed 6 bases and J 0 bases; nucleotides not matched to a gene: 13. CDR3 coding DNA: TGCAGCGTGACCCGGGACAGGGGTTTTCCTATGAACACTGAAGCTTTCTTT. Translation gives CSVTRDRGFPMNTEAFF.

The chain carries TRBV6-1 and TRBJ1-4, with D hard to call. The CDR3 spans 15 residues. V lost 8 bases to trimming and J lost 0 bases, with 13 bases between them. Germline CDR1 is MNHNS and CDR2 is SASEGT. The CDR3 DNA reads as TGTGCCAGCTCGACACTCTATGCAACTAATGAAAAACTGTTTTTT. Translated: CASSTLYATNEKLFF.